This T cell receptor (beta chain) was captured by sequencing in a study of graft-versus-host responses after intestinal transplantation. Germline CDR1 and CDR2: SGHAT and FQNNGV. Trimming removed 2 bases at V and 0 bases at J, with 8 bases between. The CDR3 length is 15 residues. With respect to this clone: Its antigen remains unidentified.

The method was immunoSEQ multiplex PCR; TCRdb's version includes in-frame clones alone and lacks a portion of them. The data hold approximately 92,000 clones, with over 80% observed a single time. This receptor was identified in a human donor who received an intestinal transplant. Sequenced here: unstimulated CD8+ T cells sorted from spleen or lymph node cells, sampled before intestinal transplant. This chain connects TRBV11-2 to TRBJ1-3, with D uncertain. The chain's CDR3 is CASSLLVSSGNTIYF. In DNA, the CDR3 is TGTGCCAGCAGCTTACTTGTGAGCTCTGGAAACACCATATATTTT.